Shown below are 18 T cell receptor beta chains from a single sample sequenced in a study of naive and memory T cell subsets. Both TRBC1 and TRBC2 were covered by a beta constant-region primer of two equimolar oligonucleotides. TCRdb re-called the UMI-ligation and nested PCR reads with MiXCR, one entry per CDR3 protein. This sample carries 130,000 to 150,000 distinct CDR3 sequences, over 15% of them seen once, and the ten largest clones take around 0.14%. The sequencing input was naive CD4+ T cells from blood. The receptors stem from a human donor in good health.

The chain joins TRBV20-1 to TRBJ2-1, with TRBD2 matching 7 bases. The CDR3 spans 16 residues. Per the germline V gene, CDR1 is DFQATT and CDR2 is SNEGSKA (reference sequence). After removal of 4 bases from V and 1 base from J, the junction contained 10 bases not matched to a gene. CDR3 coding DNA: TGCAGTGCTACGATACGAACTAGCGAGTCCTACAATGAGCAGTTCTTC. This gives the protein CSATIRTSESYNEQFF.

This chain joins TRBV7-2 and TRBJ2-1; D uncertain. CDR1 SGHTA and CDR2 FQGNSA come from the germline V gene. The CDR3 covers 14 residues. Trimming took 3 bases from V and 7 from J, leaving 13 bases between them. The CDR3 DNA reads as TGTGCCAGCAGCTTCGACGGCAGTACTAATGAGCAGTTCTTC. Its translation is CASSFDGSTNEQFF.

V gene TRBV12-3 or TRBV12-4 combines with J gene TRBJ2-1; 12 positions agree with TRBD2. J gave up 8 bases and V 6 bases, and 8 bases lay outside the gene matches. The CDR3 loop spans 15 amino acids. In DNA form, the CDR3 reads TGTGCCAGCAGACAACTAGCGGGAGGTTTCTATGAGCAGTTCTTC. The encoded protein is CASRQLAGGFYEQFF.

The chain combines TRBV20-1 with TRBJ2-7; D is unclear. The CDR3 has 13 residues. Germline V gene data show CDR1 as DFQATT and CDR2 as SNEGSKA (reference sequence). Trimming took off 1 base at V and 4 bases at J, with 11 bases between the two ends. The CDR3 sequence is CSARVPGQYEQYF. The CDR3 DNA is TGCAGTGCTAGAGTCCCCGGGCAGTACGAGCAGTACTTC.

The chain joins TRBV7-9 to TRBJ2-2; TRBD1 agrees at 7 bases. The CDR3 is 14 amino acids. From germline, CDR1 is SEHNR and CDR2 FQNEAQ (reference sequence). V shed 5 bases and J 6 bases; nucleotides not matched to a gene: 6. The CDR3 DNA sequence: TGTGCCAGCAGCAGTCGACAGGGACCCGGGGAGCTGTTTTTT. It is translated as CASSSRQGPGELFF.

The V and J genes are TRBV2 and TRBJ2-1; 7 nucleotides agree with TRBD2. V lost 7 bases, J lost 2 bases, and 5 bases stayed unmatched. The germline CDR1 and CDR2 sequences are SNHLY and FYNNEI. This CDR3 spans 14 amino acids. Here the CDR3 DNA reads TGTGCCAGCATGCCTAGCGGTACCTACAATGAGCAGTTCTTC. As protein: CASMPSGTYNEQFF.

The rearrangement links TRBV7-9 to TRBJ1-1; tentatively, D is TRBD1 (5 bases). There are 15 residues in the CDR3. The ends were cut back, 5 bases at V and 0 bases at J, with 13 bases in the middle. Germline CDR1 and CDR2: SEHNR and FQNEAQ (reference sequence). The CDR3 is CASSPRGTLNTEAFF. The CDR3 nucleotides read TGTGCCAGCAGCCCACGAGGGACCTTGAACACTGAAGCTTTCTTT.

This clonotype turned up a few times. The chain recombines TRBV11-2 with TRBJ2-5; tentative D call: TRBD1 (5 bases). The CDR3 totals 15 residues. The germline V gene encodes CDR1 SGHAT and CDR2 FQNNGV. The V end was cut by 0 bases, the J end by 5 bases, with 13 bases between. Here the CDR3 DNA reads TGTGCCAGCAGCTTAGACGTCGGCAGGGTGGAGACCCAGTACTTC. Protein sequence: CASSLDVGRVETQYF.

This clonotype appeared many times. V and J are TRBV20-1 and TRBJ2-5; D is ambiguous. Germline CDR1 reads DFQATT; CDR2 reads SNEGSKA (reference sequence). V was cut by 1 base and J by 4 bases, with 10 bases left in between. The CDR3 covers 13 residues. For the CDR3, the DNA is TGCAGTGCTAGAGCGGGTGGGGTAGAGACCCAGTACTTC. It specifies CSARAGGVETQYF.

This clonotype was observed many times. The chain combines TRBV12-3 or TRBV12-4 with TRBJ2-6; D uncertain. This CDR3 comprises 13 residues. Trimming cost V 8 bases and J 2 bases, with 7 bases left between them. The CDR3 DNA follows: TGTGCCAGCGGGCTGGCTGGGGCCAACGTCCTGACTTTC. Its translation: CASGLAGANVLTF.

This clonotype was seen a handful of times. The chain joins TRBV5-4 to TRBJ2-3, with TRBD2 matching over 11 bases. J was trimmed by 4 bases and V by 2 bases; bases with no gene match: 6. The CDR3 totals 16 residues. CDR1 and CDR2 from the germline V gene are SGHNT and YYREEE (reference sequence). The CDR3: CASSFRVAGGSDTQYF. The CDR3 region has the DNA TGTGCCAGCAGCTTCCGGGTAGCGGGAGGGTCAGATACGCAGTATTTT.

This clonotype was recorded a few times. The CDR3 spells CAWSARGGVSETQYF. CDR3 bases: TGTGCCTGGAGTGCCCGGGGAGGGGTTTCAGAGACCCAGTACTTC. The chain uses TRBV30 and TRBJ2-5; 7 nucleotides agree with TRBD2. This CDR3 comprises 15 residues. Germline assignment: CDR1 GTSNPN and CDR2 SVGIG (reference sequence). The V and J ends lost 1 base and 4 bases, in that order; junction bases with no gene match: 9. The variable domain in full, with the rest retrieved from reference TRBV30 and TRBJ2-5, is SQTIHQWPATLVQPVGSPLSLECTVEGTSNPNLYWYRQAAGRGLQLLFYSVGIGQISSEVPQNLSASRPQDRQFILSSKKLLLSDSGFYLCAWSARGGVSETQYFGPGTRLLVL.

This clonotype has ten or more counts. The rearrangement uses TRBV24-1 and TRBJ2-1, with 10 nucleotides matching TRBD2. There are 16 residues in the CDR3. Germline V lookup: CDR1 KGHDR, CDR2 SFDVKD. Trimming removed 4 bases from V and 4 bases from J; junction bases left unmatched: 6. The CDR3: CATSESSGSLYNEQFF. The DNA of the CDR3 is TGTGCCACCAGTGAGTCTAGCGGGAGCCTGTACAATGAGCAGTTCTTC.

The chain uses TRBV7-2 and TRBJ1-6; 9 bases match TRBD1. V was clipped by 6 bases and J by 7 bases; unmatched bases: 4. Germline values: CDR1 SGHTA, CDR2 FQGNSA. The CDR3 has 14 amino acids. DNA of the CDR3: TGTGCCAGCAGAACACAGGGGGCAAATTCACCCCTCCACTTT. Amino acid sequence: CASRTQGANSPLHF.

This clonotype was seen a few times. V usage is TRBV6-2 or TRBV6-3 and J usage is TRBJ2-3; TRBD2 matches 14 bases. CDR1 MNHEY and CDR2 SVGEGT come from the germline V gene. The CDR3 runs 17 residues. The V and J ends lost 6 bases and 2 bases, in that order; junction bases with no gene match: 7. The CDR3: CASRRRLAGGATDTQYF. CDR3 bases: TGTGCCAGCAGACGACGACTAGCGGGAGGGGCCACAGATACGCAGTATTTT.

The V and J genes are TRBV7-9 and TRBJ1-5; D might be TRBD1 (6 bases). V lost 5 bases, J lost 5 bases, and 22 bases lay in between. The CDR3 is made up of 17 amino acids. Per germline, CDR1 SEHNR and CDR2 FQNEAQ (reference sequence). The CDR3 nucleotides are TGTGCCAGCAGCAAAGGGGAGGGGTCGGGGGCATATCAGCCCCAGCATTTT. It translates to CASSKGEGSGAYQPQHF.

A few counts support this clonotype. The rearrangement uses TRBV30 and TRBJ2-1, with 15 bases that match TRBD2. In germline, CDR1 is GTSNPN, CDR2 SVGIG (reference sequence). After removal of 2 bases from V and 7 bases from J, the junction contained 9 bases not matched to a gene. The CDR3 consists of 17 residues. The CDR3 reads CAWSSAGTSGRYNEQFF. As DNA, the CDR3 is TGTGCCTGGAGTTCCGCCGGGACTAGCGGGAGGTATAATGAGCAGTTCTTC.

This rearrangement joins TRBV28 to TRBJ2-6, with D unclear. This CDR3 has 16 amino acids. V lost 3 bases and J 4 bases, leaving 13 bases between the germline ends. The germline V gene has CDR1 MDHEN and CDR2 SYDVKM. CDR3 bases: TGTGCCAGCAGTTTCTCTGGGTACACAGGGGCCAACGTCCTGACTTTC. It encodes CASSFSGYTGANVLTF.